This TCR beta chain was sequenced in a study of control samples from healthy donors and cancer patients. V shed 0 bases, J shed 4 bases, and the junction held 4 bases outside the gene matches. Germline-derived CDR1 and CDR2 are LGHNA and YSLEER. The CDR3 has 17 residues. TCRdb's copy holds only in-frame clones and misses some; the assay was immunoSEQ multiplex PCR. The table has approximately 100,000 clones, roughly 89% seen once. Sequencing was carried out using blood. The genes are TRBV4-3 and TRBJ2-1, with 12 bases identical to TRBD2. This receptor was identified in a woman aged 45-59 years in good health. CDR3 sequence reads: CASSQEPGLAGYNEQFF. CDR3 DNA sequence: TGCGCCAGCAGCCAAGAACCGGGACTAGCGGGTTACAATGAGCAGTTCTTC.